These T cell receptor beta chains were read from a single sample in a study of control samples from healthy donors and cancer patients. Libraries were prepared by immunoSEQ multiplex PCR; TCRdb keeps only in-frame clonotypes and omits some of them. The top ten hold 14% of the sample, which has tens of thousands of clones, 88% seen once. The sample taken for sequencing was blood. Receptors were obtained from a woman between 65 and 79 years old in good health. The CDR3 runs from the conserved cysteine through the conserved F or W. D genes are given only for firm matches. Size values are once, few and many counts, or a class for expanded clones, and some rows have none.

clone size: few
D gene: TRBD2
V gene: TRBV29-1
J gene: TRBJ2-1
CDR3 length: 14
CDR3 protein: CSVVTSGVDNEQFF
CDR3 DNA: TGCAGCGTAGTGACTAGCGGGGTGGACAATGAGCAGTTCTTC

clone size: -
D gene: TRBD1
V gene: TRBV5-1
J gene: TRBJ1-1
CDR3 length: 14
CDR3 protein: CASSAQGPNTEAFF
CDR3 DNA: TGCGCCAGCAGCGCACAGGGGCCGAACACTGAAGCTTTCTTT

clone size: once
D gene: -
V gene: TRBV24-1
J gene: TRBJ1-5
CDR3 length: 14
CDR3 protein: CATSHRDHNQPQHF
CDR3 DNA: TGTGCCACCAGTCACAGGGATCACAATCAGCCCCAGCATTTT

clone size: -
D gene: TRBD1
V gene: TRBV18
J gene: TRBJ2-7
CDR3 length: 16
CDR3 protein: CASSRGQGSGTYEQYF
CDR3 DNA: TGTGCCAGCTCCAGGGGGCAGGGTAGCGGCACCTACGAGCAGTACTTC

clone size: once
D gene: -
V gene: TRBV28
J gene: TRBJ1-4
CDR3 length: 15
CDR3 protein: CASSGGITTNEKLFF
CDR3 DNA: TGTGCCAGCAGTGGTGGGATCACAACTAATGAAAAACTGTTTTTT

clone size: -
D gene: TRBD1
V gene: TRBV6-5
J gene: TRBJ1-2
CDR3 length: 14
CDR3 protein: CASYRDRVNSGYTF
CDR3 DNA: TGTGCCAGCTACCGGGACAGGGTCAATAGTGGCTACACCTTC

clone size: once
D gene: TRBD2
V gene: TRBV13
J gene: TRBJ2-3
CDR3 length: 15
CDR3 protein: CASSLSSGGTDTQYF
CDR3 DNA: TGTGCCAGCAGCTTATCAAGCGGGGGAACAGATACGCAGTATTTT

clone size: -
D gene: -
V gene: TRBV6-1
J gene: TRBJ2-3
CDR3 length: 16
CDR3 protein: CASSERGWALGDTQYF
CDR3 DNA: TGTGCCAGCAGTGAACGAGGTTGGGCTCTCGGAGATACGCAGTATTTT

clone size: -
D gene: -
V gene: TRBV11-1
J gene: TRBJ1-5
CDR3 length: 13
CDR3 protein: CASSRDTNQPQHF
CDR3 DNA: TGTGCCAGCAGCCGGGACACCAATCAGCCCCAGCATTTT

clone size: -
D gene: -
V gene: TRBV12-3/TRBV12-4
J gene: TRBJ1-1
CDR3 length: 11
CDR3 protein: CASSFLQEAFF
CDR3 DNA: TGTGCCAGCAGTTTCTTGCAGGAAGCTTTCTTT

clone size: -
D gene: TRBD1
V gene: TRBV2
J gene: TRBJ1-5
CDR3 length: 14
CDR3 protein: CASSATGISQPQHF
CDR3 DNA: TGTGCCAGCAGTGCGACAGGGATTAGTCAGCCCCAGCATTTT

clone size: -
D gene: -
V gene: TRBV9
J gene: TRBJ1-1
CDR3 length: 15
CDR3 protein: CASSVVSGANTEAFF
CDR3 DNA: TGTGCCAGCAGCGTAGTTTCCGGGGCTAACACTGAAGCTTTCTTT

clone size: -
D gene: -
V gene: TRBV7-8
J gene: TRBJ2-7
CDR3 length: 14
CDR3 protein: CASSPVRGRSEQYF
CDR3 DNA: TGTGCCAGCAGCCCCGTCAGGGGGAGGTCCGAGCAGTACTTC

clone size: -
D gene: -
V gene: TRBV18
J gene: TRBJ1-1
CDR3 length: 15
CDR3 protein: CASSSTMDINTEAFF
CDR3 DNA: TGTGCCAGCTCATCAACCATGGACATTAACACTGAAGCTTTCTTT

clone size: once
D gene: -
V gene: TRBV9
J gene: TRBJ1-1
CDR3 length: 13
CDR3 protein: CASSVAVNTEAFF
CDR3 DNA: TGTGCCAGCAGCGTAGCGGTGAACACTGAAGCTTTCTTT

clone size: -
D gene: TRBD2
V gene: TRBV7-3
J gene: TRBJ2-1
CDR3 length: 14
CDR3 protein: CASSHAGDYNEQFF
CDR3 DNA: TGTGCCAGCAGCCACGCGGGGGACTACAATGAGCAGTTCTTC

clone size: once
D gene: TRBD1
V gene: TRBV6-2/TRBV6-3
J gene: TRBJ1-1
CDR3 length: 15
CDR3 protein: CASSSWGDRNTEAFF
CDR3 DNA: TGTGCCAGCAGTTCCTGGGGGGACAGAAACACTGAAGCTTTCTTT

clone size: -
D gene: -
V gene: TRBV11-2
J gene: TRBJ1-1
CDR3 length: 14
CDR3 protein: CASRLAGAHTEAFF
CDR3 DNA: TGTGCCAGCAGGTTGGCGGGGGCACACACTGAAGCTTTCTTT

clone size: -
D gene: TRBD1
V gene: TRBV3-1/TRBV3-2
J gene: TRBJ1-1
CDR3 length: 16
CDR3 protein: CASSQDKDRGVTEAFF
CDR3 DNA: TGTGCCAGCAGCCAAGATAAGGACAGGGGTGTGACTGAAGCTTTCTTT

clone size: once
D gene: -
V gene: TRBV6-2/TRBV6-3
J gene: TRBJ1-6
CDR3 length: 16
CDR3 protein: CASSWSDSLGKSPLHF
CDR3 DNA: TGTGCCAGCAGTTGGTCGGACAGTCTAGGCAAGTCACCCCTCCACTTT

clone size: -
D gene: -
V gene: TRBV5-4
J gene: TRBJ1-2
CDR3 length: 13
CDR3 protein: CASSVDGGYGYTF
CDR3 DNA: TGTGCCAGCAGCGTCGACGGCGGCTATGGCTACACCTTC

clone size: -
D gene: -
V gene: TRBV7-9
J gene: TRBJ1-1
CDR3 length: 11
CDR3 protein: CASSPSVVAFF
CDR3 DNA: TGTGCCAGCAGCCCTTCCGTTGTGGCTTTCTTT

clone size: -
D gene: TRBD2
V gene: TRBV7-6
J gene: TRBJ2-7
CDR3 length: 16
CDR3 protein: CASSLGGGGTVYEQYF
CDR3 DNA: TGTGCCAGCAGCTTAGGAGGCGGGGGGACCGTCTACGAGCAGTACTTC

clone size: -
D gene: TRBD1
V gene: TRBV5-1
J gene: TRBJ1-1
CDR3 length: 16
CDR3 protein: CASTSQGADVGTEAFF
CDR3 DNA: TGCGCCAGCACATCCCAGGGGGCTGATGTTGGGACTGAAGCTTTCTTT

clone size: -
D gene: -
V gene: TRBV29-1
J gene: TRBJ2-5
CDR3 length: 14
CDR3 protein: CSVRPGVAGETQYF
CDR3 DNA: TGCAGCGTTCGTCCAGGGGTTGCGGGAGAGACCCAGTACTTC

clone size: -
D gene: -
V gene: TRBV6-1
J gene: TRBJ1-3
CDR3 length: 13
CDR3 protein: CASSEGSSGSIYF
CDR3 DNA: TGTGCCAGCAGTGAAGGCAGCTCAGGGTCCATATATTTT

clone size: -
D gene: -
V gene: TRBV5-1
J gene: TRBJ1-1
CDR3 length: 14
CDR3 protein: CASRDTIPNTEAFF
CDR3 DNA: TGCGCCAGCAGGGACACCATACCGAACACTGAAGCTTTCTTT

clone size: -
D gene: -
V gene: TRBV7-2
J gene: TRBJ2-7
CDR3 length: 14
CDR3 protein: CASSSRTLSYEQYF
CDR3 DNA: TGTGCCAGCAGCTCCAGGACGCTTTCCTACGAGCAGTACTTC

clone size: few
D gene: -
V gene: TRBV5-4
J gene: TRBJ1-2
CDR3 length: 16
CDR3 protein: CASSRSGGVLMGGYTF
CDR3 DNA: TGTGCCAGCAGCCGCTCGGGAGGGGTCTTGATGGGCGGCTACACCTTC

clone size: -
D gene: -
V gene: TRBV7-8
J gene: TRBJ2-1
CDR3 length: 14
CDR3 protein: CASNPLNSNNEQFF
CDR3 DNA: TGTGCCAGCAACCCCCTCAATAGTAATAATGAGCAGTTCTTC

clone size: -
D gene: -
V gene: TRBV28
J gene: TRBJ1-2
CDR3 length: 12
CDR3 protein: CATYITGNGYTF
CDR3 DNA: TGTGCCACCTATATAACAGGGAATGGCTACACCTTC

clone size: -
D gene: -
V gene: TRBV14
J gene: TRBJ1-2
CDR3 length: 12
CDR3 protein: CASSPGGYGYTF
CDR3 DNA: TGTGCCAGCAGCCCTGGGGGCTATGGCTACACCTTC

clone size: -
D gene: -
V gene: TRBV12-3/TRBV12-4
J gene: TRBJ1-2
CDR3 length: 13
CDR3 protein: CASSLRQSYGYTF
CDR3 DNA: TGTGCCAGCAGTTTAAGACAGAGCTATGGCTACACCTTC

clone size: -
D gene: -
V gene: TRBV9
J gene: TRBJ1-2
CDR3 length: 14
CDR3 protein: CASSVEVKPIGYTF
CDR3 DNA: TGTGCCAGCAGCGTAGAGGTGAAGCCTATTGGCTACACCTTC

clone size: few
D gene: -
V gene: TRBV9
J gene: TRBJ1-2
CDR3 length: 15
CDR3 protein: CASSVGGGARYGYTF
CDR3 DNA: TGTGCCAGCAGCGTAGGAGGGGGGGCGCGGTATGGCTACACCTTC

clone size: -
D gene: -
V gene: TRBV6-6
J gene: TRBJ2-7
CDR3 length: 15
CDR3 protein: CASSYSPTGTYEQYF
CDR3 DNA: TGTGCCAGCAGTTACTCTCCGACAGGAACCTACGAGCAGTACTTC

clone size: once
D gene: -
V gene: TRBV10-3
J gene: TRBJ1-2
CDR3 length: 14
CDR3 protein: CAISESLPQGGYTF
CDR3 DNA: TGTGCCATCAGTGAATCATTACCCCAAGGAGGCTACACCTTC

clone size: -
D gene: -
V gene: TRBV27
J gene: TRBJ1-2
CDR3 length: 12
CDR3 protein: CASTTVGHGYTF
CDR3 DNA: TGTGCCAGTACGACGGTTGGACATGGCTACACCTTC

clone size: once
D gene: -
V gene: TRBV9
J gene: TRBJ1-1
CDR3 length: 13
CDR3 protein: CASSEAPNTEAFF
CDR3 DNA: TGTGCCAGCAGCGAGGCCCCGAACACTGAAGCTTTCTTT

clone size: -
D gene: -
V gene: TRBV6-4
J gene: TRBJ1-1
CDR3 length: 13
CDR3 protein: CASSDSGGPEAFF
CDR3 DNA: TGTGCCAGCAGTGACTCGGGGGGCCCTGAAGCTTTCTTT

clone size: -
D gene: TRBD1
V gene: TRBV7-2
J gene: TRBJ2-2
CDR3 length: 17
CDR3 protein: CASSPGTALPMAGELFF
CDR3 DNA: TGTGCCAGCAGCCCGGGGACAGCCCTCCCTATGGCCGGGGAGCTGTTTTTT

clone size: -
D gene: -
V gene: TRBV7-9
J gene: TRBJ1-4
CDR3 length: 14
CDR3 protein: CASSSSVTNEKLFF
CDR3 DNA: TGTGCCAGCAGCTCGTCGGTGACTAATGAAAAACTGTTTTTT

clone size: -
D gene: TRBD1
V gene: TRBV7-2
J gene: TRBJ2-1
CDR3 length: 14
CDR3 protein: CASSLLQGAGEQFF
CDR3 DNA: TGTGCCAGCAGCTTACTTCAGGGGGCGGGTGAGCAGTTCTTC

clone size: -
D gene: -
V gene: TRBV25-1
J gene: TRBJ2-1
CDR3 length: 16
CDR3 protein: CASSFPGVGRYNEQFF
CDR3 DNA: TGTGCCAGCAGTTTTCCGGGGGTGGGCCGGTACAATGAGCAGTTCTTC

clone size: -
D gene: -
V gene: TRBV4-3
J gene: TRBJ2-7
CDR3 length: 13
CDR3 protein: CASSQDRLREQYF
CDR3 DNA: TGCGCCAGCAGCCAAGATCGGCTCCGCGAGCAGTACTTC

clone size: -
D gene: -
V gene: TRBV18
J gene: TRBJ1-6
CDR3 length: 14
CDR3 protein: CASSPWGVDSPLHF
CDR3 DNA: TGTGCCAGCTCGCCCTGGGGGGTTGATTCACCCCTCCACTTT

clone size: -
D gene: -
V gene: TRBV19
J gene: TRBJ1-2
CDR3 length: 11
CDR3 protein: CASRSREFYTF
CDR3 DNA: TGTGCCAGTAGATCGCGGGAATTCTACACCTTC

clone size: -
D gene: -
V gene: TRBV5-1
J gene: TRBJ2-1
CDR3 length: 16
CDR3 protein: CASSPEDFRLYNEQFF
CDR3 DNA: TGCGCCAGCAGCCCAGAGGACTTTCGCCTCTACAATGAGCAGTTCTTC

clone size: -
D gene: TRBD1
V gene: TRBV5-1
J gene: TRBJ1-2
CDR3 length: 15
CDR3 protein: CASSWGTGGNYGYTF
CDR3 DNA: TGCGCCAGCAGCTGGGGGACAGGAGGGAACTATGGCTACACCTTC

clone size: -
D gene: -
V gene: TRBV6-4
J gene: TRBJ1-2
CDR3 length: 15
CDR3 protein: CASSDSLGASGGYTF
CDR3 DNA: TGTGCCAGCAGTGACTCCCTAGGCGCCTCGGGTGGCTACACCTTC

clone size: -
D gene: -
V gene: TRBV30
J gene: TRBJ2-4
CDR3 length: 14
CDR3 protein: CAWSGQLAKNIQYF
CDR3 DNA: TGTGCCTGGAGCGGACAGCTAGCCAAAAACATTCAGTACTTC